The source of this T cell receptor beta chain is a study of tumor-infiltrating lymphocytes in primary liver carcinoma. For the study at large: The study reported T1-T3 N0M0 tumors spanning 4.2 to 10 cm. General study findings and limits: Blood's top-250-clone fraction was significantly lower than that of tumors (p = 0.039).

This clonotype was observed many times. Antigen specificity is unknown. The V segment lost 6 bases and the J segment 4 bases; nucleotides outside the gene matches: 3. This CDR3 has 13 residues. TCR beta cDNA was prepared out of roughly 450 ng total RNA by means of a constant-region primer. Three rounds of nested multiplex PCR with slightly modified ARM-PCR produced TCR beta libraries. Forward primers for TRBV1-TRBV30 and a C-beta reverse primer served the first two PCR rounds, at around 11 cycles each. MiXCR was run by TCRdb on the multiplex PCR reads, yielding one entry per CDR3 protein. The profile shows tens of thousands of distinct CDR3 sequences, roughly three quarters of them singletons. Without any cell sorting, about 19-31 mg of bulk tissue yielded co-extracted RNA and DNA. Every tumor specimen contained over 85% viable tumor cells.

This clonotype was obtained from a man aged 35 to 55 with primary liver carcinoma and hepatitis B virus infection. The sample taken for sequencing was liver tumor tissue from sampling region 4. Regarding subset: tumor region T4, right-lateral pole. The V gene is TRBV12-3 or TRBV12-4, the J gene TRBJ2-7; TRBD2 aligns across 10 bases. This chain's CDR3 is CASSQLAGYEQYF. In DNA form, the CDR3 reads TGTGCCAGCAGCCAACTAGCGGGATACGAGCAGTACTTC.